This T cell receptor (beta chain) was obtained from a study of shared clonotypes between healthy human individuals. This clone came up a few times. CDR3 length: 11 amino acids. Germline assignment: CDR1 MDHEN and CDR2 SYDVKM. V dropped 6 bases and J dropped 12 bases, with 12 bases sitting between them. Deep-level settings were used for running the assay. For every subset, genomic DNA was evenly distributed across several immunoSEQ plates. Original processing methods: Junction-only sequences without quality scores came from ImmunoSEQ, so filtering differed. The assay was immunoSEQ multiplex PCR, and TCRdb's table has in-frame clones only and misses some. V and J calls and clone size are given by that table; D and trimming were obtained from the DNA. The sample includes a few million clones, just over 90% of them seen just once.

Sequenced sample: naive CD4+ T cells sorted from blood. The subset here: CD45RA+ positively selected. The TCR was taken from a man between 18 and 35 years old in good health. The rearrangement joins TRBV28 to TRBJ1-5; the D is unclear. CDR3 bases: TGTGCCAGCAGCCCGAATGGTGGCCAGCATTTT. It codes for CASSPNGGQHF. Combining the CDR3 with reference TRBV28 and TRBJ1-5 gives the whole variable domain DVKVTQSSRYLVKRTGEKVFLECVQDMDHENMFWYRQDPGLGLRLIYFSYDVKMKEKGDIPEGYSVSREKKERFSLILESASTNQTSMYLCASSPNGGQHFGDGTRLSIL.